The sample holds a few counts of the clone carrying this TCR beta chain. Generated by immunoSEQ multiplex PCR, the TCRdb table keeps only in-frame clones and is missing some. The table has around 100,000 clones, nearly 90% seen once. This sample was taken from a study of OX40 agonist ivuxolimab in advanced cancers. The sequencing used CD4+ or CD8+ T cells sorted from blood, collected in a trial of the OX40 agonist ivuxolimab. The sequence was obtained from an adult with an advanced solid tumor such as melanoma, head and neck, liver or kidney cancer.

The CDR3 nucleotides are TGCGCCAGCAGCTTGGGCACCGGGACAGGGTTACACCCCTACACCTTC. It is translated as CASSLGTGTGLHPYTF. The J gene is TRBJ1-2, the V gene TRBV5-1; 9 nucleotides align to TRBD1. Germline-derived CDR1 and CDR2 are SGHRS and YFSETQ. CDR3 size: 16 residues. Germline trimming cut 0 bases from V and 10 bases from J; bases unmatched to any gene: 13.